The T cell receptor beta chain under discussion was sequenced for a study of cytomegalovirus exposure and HLA in healthy donors. Study-wide results and caveats: A previous analysis found most TCR beta V segments productive roughly 87% or roughly 30% of the time.

Both 60 Vbeta primers and 13 Jbeta primers went into the PCR. The protocol was immunoSEQ multiplex PCR, while the TCRdb copy is restricted to in-frame clones and leaves out a portion. Of some 98,000 clones in the sample, roughly 76% were seen once. A remark on this clone: Its target is unknown.

Trimming cost V 4 bases and J 7 bases; bases outside gene matches: 7. CDR1 is MNHNY, CDR2 SVGAGI, per germline (reference sequence). The CDR3 consists of 14 residues. The origin of this receptor is a man aged 50 to 59 in good health and CMV-seronegative. The chain is built from TRBV6-6 and TRBJ2-1; 7 bases are shared with TRBD1. Input material: PBMCs. CDR3 DNA sequence: TGTGCCAGCAGTTTCGAGGGGGCGAGAAATGAGCAGTTCTTC. As protein: CASSFEGARNEQFF.